In its sample, the clone carrying this T cell receptor (beta chain) was seen many times. Its antigen is unknown. This entry is derived from a study of T cell repertoires in cytomegalovirus infection. Study summary: From public TCR beta signatures came an indication of both CMV infection and matching HLA type.

TCRdb passed the reads through MiXCR, listing each CDR3 protein once. The sample contains 150,000 to 200,000 distinct CDR3 sequences, 25% to 30% of which appear only once. Points from the study as a whole: People with CMV and the relevant HLA were identified by cumulative public TCR beta family frequency. Within the response measured ex vivo, HLA-C-restricted CMV-specific TCR beta clonotypes were dominant.

Germline V gene data show CDR1 as SGHVS and CDR2 as FQNEAQ. This CDR3 region has 16 residues. The ends lost 3 bases at V and 3 bases at J; junction bases unmatched: 8. The receptor comes from a human donor in good health (CMV status not recorded). Some clones in this sample may be carry-over from other donors' samples. Sequenced input: PBMCs. The chain links TRBV7-8 to TRBJ1-5, with 7 nucleotides matching TRBD1. The CDR3: CASSLYRGKNNQPQHF. DNA for the CDR3: TGTGCCAGCAGCTTGTACAGGGGAAAGAACAATCAGCCCCAGCATTTT.